Listed below are T cell receptor beta chains from one sample, sequenced in a study of patients and donors after allogeneic stem cell transplantation. TCRdb called the RT-PCR reads again in MiXCR, with one record for every CDR3 protein. This sample has a few hundred thousand distinct CDR3 sequences; around two fifths occur once, and the top ten carry roughly 12%. Sequencing was done on a sample of blood, either unsorted or a sorted T cell fraction (not recorded which). The receptors derive from a human donor who was either an allogeneic HSCT recipient or a stem cell or donor lymphocyte infusion donor (not recorded which). It is not recorded whose cells these are; they may come from a transplant donor. Each CDR3 is given with its conserved first and last residue. Fields, in order: clone size, V gene, J gene, D gene, CDR3 protein, CDR3 DNA. A D gene is named only where the DNA matches it firmly. Expanded clones are given a class, and other clones once, few, many or no size at all.

-,TRBV12-3/TRBV12-4,TRBJ2-5,-,CASRPITETQYF,TGTGCCAGCCGCCCAATCACGGAGACCCAGTACTTC
few,TRBV14,TRBJ1-1,-,CASSQSSAGAYTEAFF,TGTGCCAGCAGCCAATCATCGGCAGGGGCGTACACTGAAGCTTTCTTT
-,TRBV5-1,TRBJ1-1,-,CASSSQTRGTEAFF,TGCGCCAGCAGCTCACAAACCAGGGGCACTGAAGCTTTCTTT
-,TRBV5-1,TRBJ2-2,-,CASSAELTSKNTGELFF,TGCGCCAGCAGCGCGGAACTAACCTCTAAGAACACCGGGGAGCTGTTTTTT
-,TRBV6-6,TRBJ1-3,-,CASSYSNTENTIYF,TGTGCCAGCAGTTACTCAAACACAGAAAACACCATATATTTT
-,TRBV25-1,TRBJ2-5,TRBD2,CASSEGLAGSSETQYF,TGTGCCAGCAGTGAAGGGTTAGCGGGGTCCTCAGAGACCCAGTACTTC
few,TRBV6-5,TRBJ1-4,-,CASSYSGNRREKLFF,TGTGCCAGCAGTTACTCTGGGAATAGGAGGGAAAAACTGTTTTTT
few,TRBV12-3/TRBV12-4,TRBJ2-3,TRBD1,CATLRGSGTDTQYF,TGTGCCACCCTCAGGGGGTCGGGCACAGATACGCAGTATTTT
-,TRBV20-1,TRBJ1-2,-,CSASKLGLGYTF,TGCAGTGCCTCGAAACTGGGGCTAGGCTACACCTTC
few,TRBV12-3/TRBV12-4,TRBJ1-2,-,CASRAELRNYGYTF,TGTGCCAGCAGGGCCGAGTTGAGGAACTATGGCTACACCTTC